The next 27 T cell receptor beta chains were all read from a single sample in a study of prognosis after radiotherapy for stage I lung cancer. The study amplified the TCR beta CDR3 region from genomic DNA. This amplification was carried out by two rounds of multiplex PCR. First-round PCR employed TRBV- and TRBJ-specific primers for each gene. TCRdb reprocessed the multiplex PCR reads with MiXCR, giving one entry per CDR3 protein. Among about 13,000 distinct CDR3 sequences listed, 47% were seen once. This specimen was PBMCs, taken before or after stereotactic body radiation therapy (not recorded which). The source is a donor of 50 years or more with non-small cell lung cancer.

On this clonotype itself: A far larger clone is only one base removed, so a read error is likely. The chain has TRBV6-8 and TRBJ2-6; TRBD1 aligns across 11 bases. The germline CDR1 and CDR2 sequences are MNHGY and SAAAGT. The CDR3 covers 19 residues. CDR3 protein: CDSSTFPGQGASGANVLTF. Here the CDR3 DNA reads TGTGACAGCAGCACCTTCCCCGGACAGGGGGCGTCTGGGGCCAACGTCCTGACTTTC.

This clonotype is medium-sized (0.01 to 0.1%) by share. The chain uses TRBV11-3 and TRBJ2-7, with 14 bases that match TRBD2. Trimming took 5 bases from V and 7 from J; bases not matched to a gene: 7. The germline gives CDR1 SGHNT, CDR2 YENEEA. CDR3 length: 15 residues. The CDR3: CASSPGLAGAGEQYF. The CDR3 nucleotides are TGTGCCAGCAGCCCGGGACTAGCGGGAGCCGGAGAGCAGTACTTC.

This clonotype was seen repeatedly, ten times or more. The chain combines TRBV7-9 with TRBJ1-2; no clear D gene. V shed 2 bases and J shed 2 bases, with 6 bases lying between them. This CDR3 has 13 residues. Germline V gene sequence: CDR1 SEHNR, CDR2 FQNEAQ (reference sequence). The DNA of the CDR3 is TGTGCCAGCAGCTTAAAGGAGAACTATGGCTACACCTTC. Its protein is CASSLKENYGYTF. Based on the CDR3 plus reference TRBV7-9 and TRBJ1-2, the full variable domain is DTGVSQNPRHKITKRGQNVTFRCDPISEHNRLYWYRQTLGQGPEFLTYFQNEAQLEKSRLLSDRFSAERPKGSFSTLEIQRTEQGDSAMYLCASSLKENYGYTFGSGTRLTVV.

This clonotype was counted at least ten times. The V and J genes are TRBV9 and TRBJ2-1, with TRBD1 matching over 10 bases. With 2 bases clipped from V and 1 base from J, the junction kept 6 bases outside the gene matches. Germline assignment: CDR1 SGDLS and CDR2 YYNGEE. CDR3 length: 17 residues. The CDR3 reads CASSVTGGGLSYNEQFF. In DNA, the CDR3 is TGTGCCAGCAGCGTGACAGGGGGCGGTCTATCCTACAATGAGCAGTTCTTC.

This clonotype is medium-sized. This chain connects TRBV6-2 or TRBV6-3 to TRBJ1-2, with 7 bases matching TRBD1. Germline assignment: CDR1 MNHEY and CDR2 SVGEGT. The CDR3 is made up of 13 amino acids. V dropped 6 bases and J dropped 6; count of bases not matched to a gene: 7. The CDR3 DNA reads as TGTGCCAGCAGCGACGGACAGGACCATGGCTACACCTTC. Its protein is CASSDGQDHGYTF.

This chain connects TRBV19 to TRBJ1-2, with TRBD1 as a possible D gene (6 bases). Trimming removed 4 bases from V and 4 bases from J, with 16 bases in between. The CDR3 is 15 amino acids. The germline gives CDR1 LNHDA, CDR2 SQIVND (reference sequence). The DNA for the CDR3 is TGTGCCAGTAGTACGGGACATGGCGCCTCCTATGGCTACACCTTC. It codes for CASSTGHGASYGYTF.

Concerning this clonotype: The likely explanation is a read error, given a far larger clone one base away. This chain connects TRBV7-9 to TRBJ2-3; no definite D call. Germline assignment: CDR1 SEHNR and CDR2 FQNEAQ (reference sequence). This CDR3 spans 12 amino acids. Trimming removed 1 base from V and 11 bases from J, with 10 bases in between. The CDR3 DNA sequence: TGTGCCAGCAGCTTAGGGCGGAGCCAGCAGTATTTT. This encodes CASSLGRSQQYF.

A note on this clonotype: The junction does not match germline at one end; this may be a read error. The V gene is TRBV6-2 or TRBV6-3, the J gene TRBJ2-3; D possibly corresponds to TRBD2 (5 bases). CDR3 length: 15 residues. CDR1 is MNHEY and CDR2 is SVGEGT in the germline V gene. The DNA for the CDR3 is TGTGCCAGCAGTGACAAGACTCCTAGCACAGATTCGCAGTATTTT. Translated, it gives CASSDKTPSTDSQYF.

This clonotype was counted many times. Being one base from a much bigger clone, this may be a read error. V gene TRBV10-2 combines with J gene TRBJ1-6, with TRBD1 identical over 7 bases. This CDR3 has 16 amino acids. Germline-derived CDR1 and CDR2 are WSHSY and SAAADI. The V segment lost 4 bases and the J segment 9 bases; nucleotides outside the gene matches: 12. The CDR3 nucleotides read TGCGCCAGCAGTGCAGACCCCGGGACAGCCAGTTCACCCCTCCACTTT. Amino acids: CASSADPGTASSPLHF.

By sample share, this clonotype is medium-sized. The gene calls are TRBV28 and TRBJ2-1; the match to TRBD2 covers 10 bases. Germline trimming cut 4 bases from V and 2 bases from J; bases unmatched to any gene: 5. Germline CDR1 MDHEN, CDR2 SYDVKM. The CDR3 extends over 16 amino acids. The CDR3, as DNA: TGTGCCAGCAGTTCGACGGGACTAGCGACCTACAATGAGCAGTTCTTC. Amino acid sequence: CASSSTGLATYNEQFF.

This clonotype showed up just a few times. CDR3: CASSLAGQGGFGYGYTF. DNA for the CDR3: TGCGCCAGCAGCTTGGCGGGACAGGGCGGTTTTGGCTATGGCTACACCTTC. V usage is TRBV5-1 and J usage is TRBJ1-2; 9 bases align to TRBD1. The V gene end was trimmed by 0 bases and the J gene end by 4 bases; junction bases not matched to a gene: 10. The germline V gene encodes CDR1 SGHRS and CDR2 YFSETQ. The CDR3 is made up of 17 amino acids.

As for this clonotype: Since the CDR3 does not end with the conserved phenylalanine or tryptophan, this likely comes from a read error. The chain has TRBV2 and TRBJ1-5, with TRBD1 matching 10 bases. V lost 8 bases and J lost 7; bases outside the gene matches: 5. The CDR3 is 13 amino acids. CDR1 is SNHLY and CDR2 is FYNNEI in the germline V gene. CDR3 sequence: CASGGQGYQPQHL. As DNA, the CDR3 is TGTGCCAGCGGGGGACAGGGGTACCAGCCCCAGCATCTT.

The rearrangement links TRBV30 to TRBJ2-3; no reliable D call. Germline CDR1 GTSNPN, CDR2 SVGIG (reference sequence). V lost 4 bases to trimming and J lost 3 bases, with 14 bases between them. The CDR3 consists of 14 residues. The CDR3 nucleotides read TGTGCCTGGAATTTGGGGATTGAAACAGATACGCAGTATTTT. Translated: CAWNLGIETDTQYF.

The chain employs TRBV20-1 and TRBJ2-1, with 7 positions matching TRBD1. The germline CDR1 and CDR2 sequences are DFQATT and SNEGSKA (reference sequence). V dropped 6 bases and J dropped 0; count of bases not matched to a gene: 8. This CDR3 comprises 15 residues. The CDR3 loop reads CSATTGESSYNEQFF. The CDR3 DNA reads as TGCAGTGCCACCACAGGGGAAAGCTCCTACAATGAGCAGTTCTTC.

This clonotype appeared a single time. It differs at one base from a far larger clone, so likely a read error. V is TRBV6-1 and J is TRBJ1-4; a weak D match, TRBD1 (6 bases). The last part of the DNA fits TRBJ1-6 better; the J call may be wrong. This CDR3 has 17 amino acids. Germline CDR1 reads MNHNS; CDR2 reads SASEGT. CDR3 nucleotide sequence: TGTGCCAGCACCTACAGGGCGTGGGGCTCCTATAATTCACCCCTCCACTTT. Translating it yields CASTYRAWGSYNSPLHF.

This clonotype was detected many times. The chain couples TRBV2 to TRBJ2-5; no firm D call. CDR1 and CDR2 (germline): SNHLY, FYNNEI. The V and J ends lost 6 bases and 5 bases respectively, with 10 bases between them. The CDR3 is 12 residues long. CDR3 sequence: CASSHVGETQYF. The CDR3, as DNA: TGTGCCAGCAGCCACGTAGGGGAGACCCAGTACTTC.

The chain recombines TRBV6-1 with TRBJ1-5; D gene unclear. V was shortened by 4 bases and J by 4 bases, with 17 bases between the two germline ends. CDR1 and CDR2 (germline): MNHNS, SASEGT. The CDR3 length is 16 residues. The CDR3 reads CASSASVSNRNQPQHF. The CDR3, as DNA: TGTGCCAGCAGTGCGTCTGTCTCCAATAGAAATCAGCCCCAGCATTTT.

In its sample, this clonotype was seen once. The chain carries TRBV7-2 and TRBJ1-3; D gene ambiguous. The germline V and J ends were trimmed by 3 bases and 3 bases, with 3 bases remaining between them. The CDR3 sequence is 12 residues long. Germline V gene sequence: CDR1 SGHTA, CDR2 FQGNSA. The CDR3 is CASSFFGNTIYF. In DNA, the CDR3 is TGTGCCAGCAGCTTTTTTGGAAACACCATATATTTT.

This clonotype showed up just a few times. One base separates it from a far larger clone, so it is likely a read error. The V and J genes are TRBV6-2 or TRBV6-3 and TRBJ1-5, with a possible D match to TRBD1 (5 bases). V lost 5 bases, J lost 0 bases, and 14 bases lay in between. Looked up from germline, CDR1 is MNHEY and CDR2 is SVGEGT. This CDR3 is 16 amino acids long. The chain's CDR3 is CASSGATAISNQPQHF. CDR3 DNA: TGTGCCAGCAGTGGAGCGACAGCGATTAGCAATCAGCCCCAGCATTTT.

The rearrangement uses TRBV6-1 and TRBJ1-2; D remains unclear. CDR3 length: 14 amino acids. V dropped 5 bases and J dropped 2 bases, with 12 bases sitting between them. Looked up from germline, CDR1 is MNHNS and CDR2 is SASEGT. Written as DNA, the CDR3 is TGTGCCAGCAGTAGGGATAGTATAAACTATGGCTACACCTTC. This translates into CASSRDSINYGYTF.

This clonotype qualifies as large. V usage is TRBV7-3 and J usage is TRBJ2-2; D is unresolved. Germline CDR1 is SGHTA and CDR2 is FQGTGA. This CDR3 spans 14 amino acids. With 6 bases removed from V and 0 bases from J, the gap between germline ends came to 8 bases. CDR3 in DNA: TGTGCCAGCAGAGACAACGCGAACACCGGGGAGCTGTTTTTT. Its translation: CASRDNANTGELFF.

This clonotype is large. J is TRBJ2-1 and V is TRBV11-2, with D possibly matching TRBD2 (6 bases). Germline-derived CDR1 and CDR2 are SGHAT and FQNNGV. CDR3 length: 13 amino acids. V lost 7 bases to trimming and J lost 6 bases, with 13 bases between them. In nucleotides, the CDR3 is TGTGCCAGCAATGGGTTGGGGGGCAATGAGCAGTTCTTC. Encoded protein: CASNGLGGNEQFF. Full variable domain (missing parts from reference TRBV11-2 and TRBJ2-1): EAGVAQSPRYKIIEKRQSVAFWCNPISGHATLYWYQQILGQGPKLLIQFQNNGVVDDSQLPKDRFSAERLKGVDSTLKIQPAKLEDSAVYLCASNGLGGNEQFFGPGTRLTVL.

This clonotype was detected a few times. A single base separates this from a much larger clone, so it may be a read error. Here the CDR3 DNA reads TGCGCCAGCAGCCAAGTTTTAGGTGCTGGAGCTTTCTTT. This codes for CASSQVLGAGAFF. The gene calls are TRBV4-1 and TRBJ1-1; D remains ambiguous. There are 13 residues in the CDR3. V was trimmed by 1 base and J by 10 bases, leaving 13 bases between them. Germline CDR1 is MGHRA and CDR2 is YSYEKL.

The table lists this clonotype with many counts. The chain uses TRBV6-5 and TRBJ1-3, with 7 bases matching TRBD1. Germline CDR1 and CDR2: MNHEY and SVGAGI. V was clipped by 4 bases and J by 0 bases; unmatched bases: 6. The CDR3 is 16 residues long. CDR3: CASSFQTGASGNTIYF. CDR3 bases: TGTGCCAGCAGTTTTCAAACAGGGGCCTCTGGAAACACCATATATTTT.

Turning to this clonotype: A junction end diverges from the germline sequence, so it may reflect a read error. This sequence joins TRBV12-3 or TRBV12-4 and TRBJ1-1; 7 bases are a match to TRBD1. The length of the CDR3 is 13 residues. The CDR3 reads CASIFGDRSEAFF. CDR3 sequence (DNA): TGTGCCAGCATTTTCGGGGACAGATCTGAAGCTTTCTTC.

This clonotype was detected ten times or more. The chain combines TRBV5-6 with TRBJ2-4; tentatively, D is TRBD1 (6 bases). Trimming removed 0 bases from V and 1 base from J, with 11 bases in between. In germline, CDR1 is SGHDT, CDR2 YYEEEE. The CDR3 sequence is 16 residues long. Written as DNA, the CDR3 is TGTGCCAGCAGCTTGGGATCAGGGGAGGCCAAAAACATTCAGTACTTC. Residues: CASSLGSGEAKNIQYF.

The CDR3 sequence: CSARDGANYGYTF. The CDR3, as DNA: TGCAGTGCTAGAGATGGAGCTAACTATGGCTACACCTTC. The chain recombines TRBV20-1 with TRBJ1-2; no reliable D call. V gave up 0 bases and J gave up 0 bases, with 5 bases separating them. This CDR3 is built from 13 residues. CDR1 DFQATT and CDR2 SNEGSKA come from the germline V gene (reference sequence).